One and the same sample provided the 3 T cell receptor beta chains below, sequenced in a study of blood T cell repertoires in COVID-19. Clones were sequenced by immunoSEQ multiplex PCR, and TCRdb holds only the in-frame ones, with some missing. The sample holds some 75,000 clones, 80% to 95% seen once. The sequenced material came from peripheral blood. These TCRs come from a human donor in a cohort sampled during active COVID-19.

The chain joins TRBV13 to TRBJ2-5, with 12 bases aligning to TRBD2. The CDR3 length is 17 residues. The V gene end was trimmed by 2 bases and the J gene end by 0 bases; junction bases not matched to a gene: 4. The germline gives CDR1 PRHDT, CDR2 FYEKMQ (reference sequence). CDR3 sequence reads: CASSLRLAGGYQETQYF. DNA for the CDR3: TGTGCCAGCAGCTTAAGGCTAGCGGGGGGGTACCAAGAGACCCAGTACTTC.

J is TRBJ1-1 and V is TRBV6-5; perhaps TRBD1 as D (6 bases). Trimming stripped 10 bases from V and 1 base from J, with 16 bases between. The CDR3 totals 14 residues. From germline, CDR1 is MNHEY and CDR2 SVGAGI. The CDR3 is CATAKGHRNTEAFF. CDR3 DNA: TGTGCCACCGCGAAGGGACATCGGAACACTGAAGCTTTCTTT.

The rearrangement links TRBV28 to TRBJ2-1; 10 bases align to TRBD1. CDR3 length: 15 residues. Germline V gives CDR1 MDHEN, CDR2 SYDVKM. J was trimmed by 5 bases and V by 3 bases; bases with no gene match: 4. The CDR3 sequence is CASSFWDRGHNEQFF. CDR3 sequence (DNA): TGTGCCAGCAGTTTCTGGGACAGGGGTCACAATGAGCAGTTCTTC.